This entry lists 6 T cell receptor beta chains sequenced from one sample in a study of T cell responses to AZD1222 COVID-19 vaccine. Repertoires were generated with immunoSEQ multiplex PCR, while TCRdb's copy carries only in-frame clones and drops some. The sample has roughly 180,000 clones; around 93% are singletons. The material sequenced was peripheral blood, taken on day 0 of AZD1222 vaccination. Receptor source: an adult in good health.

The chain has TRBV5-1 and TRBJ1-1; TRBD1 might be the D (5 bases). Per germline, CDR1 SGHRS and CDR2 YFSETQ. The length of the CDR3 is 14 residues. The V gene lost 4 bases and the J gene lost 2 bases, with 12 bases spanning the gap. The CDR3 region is CASSPRDANTEAFF. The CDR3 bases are TGCGCCAGCAGCCCCAGGGACGCTAACACTGAAGCTTTCTTT.

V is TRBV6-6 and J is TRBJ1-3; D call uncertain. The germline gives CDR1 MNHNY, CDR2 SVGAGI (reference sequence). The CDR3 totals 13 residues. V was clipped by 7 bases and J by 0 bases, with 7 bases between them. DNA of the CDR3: TGTGCCAGCACCCTAACCTCTGGAAACACCATATATTTT. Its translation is CASTLTSGNTIYF.

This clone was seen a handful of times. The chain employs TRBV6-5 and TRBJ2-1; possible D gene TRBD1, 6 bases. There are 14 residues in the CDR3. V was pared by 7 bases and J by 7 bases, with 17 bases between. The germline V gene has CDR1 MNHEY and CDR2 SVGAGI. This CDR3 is CASTGRGLANEQFF. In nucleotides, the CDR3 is TGTGCCAGCACCGGCAGGGGCTTGGCGAATGAGCAGTTCTTC.

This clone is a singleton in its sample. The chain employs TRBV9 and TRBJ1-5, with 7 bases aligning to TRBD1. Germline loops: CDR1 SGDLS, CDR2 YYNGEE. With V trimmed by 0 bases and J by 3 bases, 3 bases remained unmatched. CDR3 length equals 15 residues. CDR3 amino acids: CASSVEGALNQPQHF. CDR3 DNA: TGTGCCAGCAGCGTAGAGGGGGCTCTCAATCAGCCCCAGCATTTT.

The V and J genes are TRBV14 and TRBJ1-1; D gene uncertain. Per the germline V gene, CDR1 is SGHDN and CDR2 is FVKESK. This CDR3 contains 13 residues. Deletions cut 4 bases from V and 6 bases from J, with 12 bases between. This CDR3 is CASSRRLVSEAFF. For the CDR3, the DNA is TGTGCCAGCAGCCGCAGACTTGTCTCTGAAGCTTTCTTT. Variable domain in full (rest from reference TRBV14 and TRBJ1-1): EAGVTQFPSHSVIEKGQTVTLRCDPISGHDNLYWYRRVMGKEIKFLLHFVKESKQDESGMPNNRFLAERTGGTYSTLKVQPAELEDSGVYFCASSRRLVSEAFFGQGTRLTVV.

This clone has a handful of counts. The DNA for the CDR3 is TGTGCCAGCAGCTCAGTCGAAGCAGGGATTTACGAGCAGTACTTC. Its protein product is CASSSVEAGIYEQYF. The chain couples TRBV7-9 to TRBJ2-7; D might be TRBD1 (5 bases). The CDR3 is 15 residues long. The V end was cut by 4 bases, the J end by 4 bases, with 17 bases between. The germline V gene has CDR1 SEHNR and CDR2 FQNEAQ (reference sequence).